This record covers a single TCR beta chain. Its specificity is unknown. The CDR3 contains 14 residues. Germline trimming cut 8 bases from V and 6 bases from J; bases unmatched to any gene: 8. Germline V lookup: CDR1 LNHNV, CDR2 YYDKDF (reference sequence). 60 Vbeta and 13 Jbeta primers were used in PCR. Profiled with immunoSEQ multiplex PCR; TCRdb holds only in-frame clones, not every one. This sample yields 85,000 to 110,000 clones, of which more than 75% are seen a single time; around a tenth belongs to the top ten. Sampled while nominally healthy, donors likely had unrecorded immune exposures. This record comes from a study of cytomegalovirus exposure and HLA in healthy donors. Study information: Earlier work reported roughly 120 million unique TCR beta sequences from 180 million or so T cells. Study-level points and caveats: According to an earlier analysis, most TCR beta V segments yielded productive rearrangements about 87% or about 30% of the time.

The sequence derives from a woman aged 18-30 years in good health and CMV-seropositive. The sample consisted of PBMCs. This chain links TRBV15 with TRBJ1-1, with 11 bases aligning to TRBD1. The CDR3 loop is CATEPPGQGAEAFF. In DNA form, the CDR3 reads TGTGCCACCGAACCTCCGGGACAGGGGGCTGAAGCTTTCTTT.